A single sample gave rise to the 27 T cell receptor beta chains below, sequenced in a study of T cell responses to AZD1222 COVID-19 vaccine. The repertoire was sequenced with immunoSEQ multiplex PCR; TCRdb's copy has only in-frame clones and lacks some. The top ten clones hold roughly 1.3% of a sample with fewer than 250,000 clones, 80% to 95% of them seen once. This sample comprised peripheral blood, obtained on day 0 of AZD1222 vaccination. The source is an adult in good health.

The V gene is TRBV5-1, the J gene TRBJ1-1; D may be TRBD1 (5 bases). Trimming pared 3 bases from V and 6 bases from J, leaving 15 bases between. The germline V gene encodes CDR1 SGHRS and CDR2 YFSETQ. The CDR3 runs 14 residues. In DNA, the CDR3 is TGCGCCAGCAGCTACCTTGGGGGGAGCGCTGAAGCTTTCTTT. This translates into CASSYLGGSAEAFF. The complete variable domain, with remaining parts taken from reference TRBV5-1 and TRBJ1-1, reads KAGVTQTPRYLIKTRGQQVTLSCSPISGHRSVSWYQQTPGQGLQFLFEYFSETQRNKGNFPGRFSGRQFSNSRSEMNVSTLELGDSALYLCASSYLGGSAEAFFGQGTRLTVV.

The rearrangement links TRBV19 to TRBJ1-1; TRBD1 is a possible D gene (5 bases). Trimming removed 6 bases at V and 5 bases at J, with 19 bases between. The CDR3 length is 15 residues. The germline V gene has CDR1 LNHDA and CDR2 SQIVND (reference sequence). CDR3 region: CASRVQGGKKTEAFF. DNA for the CDR3: TGTGCCAGTAGGGTCCAGGGTGGAAAGAAGACTGAAGCTTTCTTT.

This clone came up once. The V and J genes are TRBV27 and TRBJ2-5; 9 nucleotides align to TRBD2. CDR1 MNHEY and CDR2 SMNVEV come from the germline V gene (reference sequence). The CDR3 totals 14 residues. The V segment lost 8 bases and the J segment 1 base; nucleotides outside the gene matches: 5. In DNA form, the CDR3 reads TGTGCCAGCGGGCTAGCGGGATCCCAAGAGACCCAGTACTTC. Translation: CASGLAGSQETQYF.

J is TRBJ2-3 and V is TRBV3-1 (or the pseudogene TRBV3-2); TRBD2 matches 11 bases. Germline trimming cut 6 bases from V and 2 bases from J; bases unmatched to any gene: 4. The CDR3 is 15 amino acids. The germline CDR1 and CDR2 sequences are LGHDT and YNNKEL (reference sequence). The CDR3 spells CASRTLAGATDTQYF. CDR3 sequence (DNA): TGTGCCAGCAGAACACTAGCGGGGGCCACAGATACGCAGTATTTT.

The chain couples TRBV27 to TRBJ1-1; D remains unclear. V gave up 6 bases and J gave up 4 bases, with 15 bases separating them. From germline, CDR1 is MNHEY and CDR2 SMNVEV (reference sequence). The CDR3 consists of 14 residues. CDR3 in amino acids: CASSPFIPVTEAFF. The CDR3 DNA reads TGTGCCAGCAGCCCTTTTATCCCAGTCACTGAAGCTTTCTTT.

The chain has TRBV6-5 and TRBJ1-3; no definite D call. Trimming shortened V by 7 bases and J by 4 bases, and 11 bases separated the two germline ends. CDR3 length: 13 residues. Per germline, CDR1 MNHEY and CDR2 SVGAGI. CDR3 sequence reads: CASTLPNGNTIYF. CDR3 DNA: TGTGCCAGCACCCTGCCCAACGGAAACACCATATATTTT.

V usage is TRBV7-9 and J usage is TRBJ1-4; no clear D. The CDR3 totals 14 residues. Per germline, CDR1 SEHNR and CDR2 FQNEAQ (reference sequence). V lost 2 bases and J lost 0, with 4 bases in between. For the CDR3, the DNA is TGTGCCAGCAGCTTAACGGCAACTAATGAAAAACTGTTTTTT. Translated, it gives CASSLTATNEKLFF.

This chain joins TRBV12-3 or TRBV12-4 and TRBJ1-5; D unclear. The CDR3 consists of 12 residues. V was pared by 2 bases and J by 3 bases, with 2 bases between. For the CDR3, the DNA is TGTGCCAGCAGTTTATTCAATCAGCCCCAGCATTTT. It codes for CASSLFNQPQHF.

The chain recombines TRBV9 with TRBJ1-2; D gene ambiguous. V lost 4 bases and J 3 bases, leaving 10 bases between the germline ends. This CDR3 spans 13 amino acids. Germline CDR1 SGDLS, CDR2 YYNGEE. CDR3 amino acids: CASSLDGDYGYTF. The CDR3 DNA is TGTGCCAGCAGCCTGGACGGTGACTATGGCTACACCTTC.

J is TRBJ1-2 and V is TRBV2, with D tentatively TRBD1 (5 bases). CDR1 and CDR2 (germline): SNHLY, FYNNEI. CDR3 size: 13 residues. The ends were cut back, 5 bases at V and 4 bases at J, with 11 bases in the middle. Here the CDR3 DNA reads TGTGCCAGCAGTAACGACAGACTCTATGGCTACACCTTC. This gives the protein CASSNDRLYGYTF.

This chain connects TRBV5-1 to TRBJ2-2; TRBD2 is a possible D gene (6 bases). The germline V and J ends were trimmed by 0 bases and 5 bases, with 14 bases remaining between them. The germline gives CDR1 SGHRS, CDR2 YFSETQ. CDR3 size: 16 residues. The CDR3 reads CASSLGREPGTGELFF. Here the CDR3 DNA reads TGCGCCAGCAGCTTGGGGAGGGAACCCGGTACCGGGGAGCTGTTTTTT.

Only one count was recorded for this clone. V gene TRBV11-2 combines with J gene TRBJ1-2; D remains unclear. Germline-derived CDR1 and CDR2 are SGHAT and FQNNGV. The length of the CDR3 is 12 residues. With 5 bases removed from V and 8 bases from J, the gap between germline ends came to 12 bases. CDR3 amino acids: CASSARDEGYTF. The CDR3 coding sequence is TGTGCCAGCAGCGCAAGGGATGAGGGCTACACCTTC.

The rearrangement links TRBV13 to TRBJ2-2; D ambiguous. V lost 2 bases, J lost 6 bases, and 4 bases lay in between. The CDR3 length is 12 residues. CDR1 is PRHDT and CDR2 is FYEKMQ in the germline V gene (reference sequence). CDR3 region: CASSLYAGELFF. The CDR3 DNA is TGTGCCAGCAGCTTATATGCCGGGGAGCTGTTTTTT.

The chain employs TRBV3-1 (or the pseudogene TRBV3-2) and TRBJ1-3, with unresolved D. This CDR3 spans 15 amino acids. The V gene's germline CDR1 is LGHDT and CDR2 YNNKEL (reference sequence). The V end lost 0 bases, the J end lost 1 base, and 7 bases lay between the germline ends. This CDR3 is CASSQDQVSGNTIYF. The CDR3 DNA reads as TGTGCCAGCAGCCAAGATCAGGTTTCTGGAAACACCATATATTTT.

V is TRBV5-1 and J is TRBJ1-1, with 9 bases matching TRBD1. This CDR3 has 16 amino acids. The V gene end was trimmed by 6 bases and the J gene end by 5 bases; junction bases not matched to a gene: 14. CDR1 SGHRS and CDR2 YFSETQ come from the germline V gene. DNA of the CDR3: TGCGCCAGCACCCTCTTGCAGACAGGGGGGAGGACTGAAGCTTTCTTT. The encoded protein is CASTLLQTGGRTEAFF.

The V and J genes are TRBV5-1 and TRBJ1-3; D is undetermined. Trimming left V 1 base short and J 0 bases short, with 11 bases between. The CDR3 is 16 residues long. Per the germline V gene, CDR1 is SGHRS and CDR2 is YFSETQ. CDR3: CASSLSGANSGNTIYF. As DNA, the CDR3 is TGCGCCAGCAGCTTGTCAGGCGCTAACTCTGGAAACACCATATATTTT.

The CDR3 DNA reads TGTGCCAGCAGTTCGAGACGGACCTACGAGCAGTACTTC. It translates to CASSSRRTYEQYF. The rearrangement uses TRBV12-3 or TRBV12-4 and TRBJ2-7, with no clear D. This CDR3 has 13 amino acids. V gave up 4 bases and J gave up 2 bases, with 9 bases separating them.

This clone was seen only once. The chain is built from TRBV4-1 and TRBJ2-3; tentatively, D is TRBD2 (5 bases). The CDR3 runs to 13 residues. The germline V and J ends were trimmed by 3 bases and 6 bases, with 10 bases remaining between them. From germline, CDR1 is MGHRA and CDR2 YSYEKL. The CDR3 loop reads CASSQTPGDTQYF. The DNA for the CDR3 is TGCGCCAGCAGCCAGACCCCGGGGGATACGCAGTATTTT.

The rearrangement links TRBV10-3 to TRBJ2-1; D possibly corresponds to TRBD2 (6 bases). V was cut by 6 bases and J by 0 bases, with 12 bases left in between. CDR1 is ENHRY and CDR2 is SYGVKD in the germline V gene. The CDR3 is 15 residues long. The CDR3 DNA is TGTGCCATCAGCGCGGTGGGGGGCTCCTACAATGAGCAGTTCTTC. This gives the protein CAISAVGGSYNEQFF.

The gene calls are TRBV9 and TRBJ1-3, with TRBD1 identical over 7 bases. Germline V gives CDR1 SGDLS, CDR2 YYNGEE. V lost 0 bases to trimming and J lost 2 bases; unmatched junction nucleotides: 2. The CDR3 covers 15 residues. DNA for the CDR3: TGTGCCAGCAGCGTAGCTCAGGGGGCTGGAAACACCATATATTTT. This translates into CASSVAQGAGNTIYF.

The rearrangement joins TRBV10-2 to TRBJ1-2, with no clear D. The V end lost 0 bases, the J end lost 4 bases, and 9 bases lay between the germline ends. CDR1 and CDR2 from the germline V gene are WSHSY and SAAADI. The CDR3 loop spans 14 amino acids. CDR3: CASSESGSTYGYTF. The CDR3 coding sequence is TGCGCCAGCAGTGAGTCAGGGAGTACCTATGGCTACACCTTC.

J is TRBJ1-2 and V is TRBV2; D not resolved. CDR1 SNHLY and CDR2 FYNNEI come from the germline V gene. V lost 2 bases, J lost 5 bases, and 6 bases lay in between. CDR3 length: 12 residues. This CDR3 reads CASSETRYGYTF. Written as DNA, the CDR3 is TGTGCCAGCAGTGAAACTAGGTATGGCTACACCTTC.

This chain links TRBV19 with TRBJ1-1, with D possibly TRBD1 on 5 matching bases. The V gene lost 7 bases and the J gene lost 4 bases, with 19 bases spanning the gap. The CDR3 consists of 15 residues. The germline gives CDR1 LNHDA, CDR2 SQIVND (reference sequence). The CDR3 nucleotides are TGTGCCAGTATCCCCTGGGAGGGGCTGGGCACTGAAGCTTTCTTT. Its protein is CASIPWEGLGTEAFF.

The genes are TRBV6-2 or TRBV6-3 and TRBJ2-5; D uncertain. The ends were cut back, 6 bases at V and 5 bases at J, with 19 bases in the middle. The CDR3 consists of 15 residues. The germline V gene encodes CDR1 MNHEY and CDR2 SVGEGT. CDR3 residues: CASSNLLLGQETQYF. The CDR3 bases are TGTGCCAGCAGCAACCTGCTCCTGGGTCAGGAGACCCAGTACTTC.

V is TRBV18 and J is TRBJ1-5; 7 bases fit TRBD1. This CDR3 contains 15 residues. In germline, CDR1 is KGHSH, CDR2 LQKENI. Trimming took 0 bases from V and 7 from J; bases not matched to a gene: 6. The DNA of the CDR3 is TGTGCCAGCTCACCACCAGGGACAGATATGCAGCCCCAGCATTTT. Its translation is CASSPPGTDMQPQHF.

The rearrangement links TRBV5-4 to TRBJ1-6; D not resolved. From germline, CDR1 is SGHNT and CDR2 YYREEE (reference sequence). Trimming removed 0 bases at V and 8 bases at J, with 3 bases between. CDR3 length: 12 residues. The CDR3 region has the DNA TGTGCCAGCAGCTTGGATGATTCACCCCTCCACTTT. It codes for CASSLDDSPLHF. Full variable domain (rest looked up from reference TRBV5-4 and TRBJ1-6): ETGVTQSPTHLIKTRGQQVTLRCSSQSGHNTVSWYQQALGQGPQFIFQYYREEENGRGNFPPRFSGLQFPNYSSELNVNALELDDSALYLCASSLDDSPLHFGNGTRLTVT.

The gene calls are TRBV4-1 and TRBJ2-2; no reliable D call. The CDR3 length is 13 residues. Trimming took off 2 bases at V and 3 bases at J, with 4 bases between the two ends. The germline CDR1 and CDR2 sequences are MGHRA and YSYEKL. In DNA, the CDR3 is TGCGCCAGCAGCCAACTATACACCGGGGAGCTGTTTTTT. Translated: CASSQLYTGELFF.